This TCR beta chain was obtained from a study of shared clonotypes between healthy human individuals. Assay used: immunoSEQ multiplex PCR; TCRdb lists only in-frame clones, some missing. Altogether approximately 620,000 clones are present, around 97% being singletons, with the ten largest covering approximately 0.057%. This clone came up once. Germline assignment: CDR1 MNHNS and CDR2 SASEGT. The CDR3 is made up of 12 amino acids. Trimming took off 7 bases at V and 8 bases at J, with 13 bases between the two ends. The sequence was collected from a woman in her thirties in good health. Sequencing was carried out using naive CD4+ T cells sorted from blood. Subset meaning: CD45RA+ positively selected. The chain recombines TRBV6-1 with TRBJ2-3, with a tentative D call TRBD2 (6 bases). Written as DNA, the CDR3 is TGTGCCAGCACCGAACCTAGCGTTACGCAGTATTTT. Its translation: CASTEPSVTQYF.